This TCR beta chain comes out of a study of PD-L1 blockade in urothelial cancer. On the study more broadly: Samples of blood were analyzed 3 weeks (second dose) and 6 weeks after treatment start.

Study-wide points: A pretreatment blood TCR clonality that fell below the median predicted better progression-free and overall survival.

Time point reported: peripheral blood 6 weeks after treatment start. Urothelial carcinoma, locally advanced or metastatic, affected the patients. V lost 4 bases, J lost 4 bases, and 10 bases lay in between. The germline V gene has CDR1 SGHAT and CDR2 FQNNGV. The CDR3 has 13 residues. Data came from immunoSEQ multiplex PCR; TCRdb stores just in-frame clones and leaves some out. The data contain over 100,000 clones, 91% of them singletons. A word on this clone: What it binds is not known.

The source is a man in his 60s with urothelial cancer. V is TRBV11-2 and J is TRBJ1-2, with unresolved D. Sequenced material: PBMCs, taken around atezolizumab (anti-PD-L1) treatment. The CDR3 DNA follows: TGTGCCAGCAGCTCACCAGGAGGCTATGGCTACACCTTC. This codes for CASSSPGGYGYTF.